The 26 T cell receptor beta chains given below trace back to one sample, sequenced in a study of cytomegalovirus exposure and HLA in healthy donors. PCR employed 60 Vbeta and 13 Jbeta primers. This table comes from immunoSEQ multiplex PCR, and its TCRdb copy is limited to in-frame clones, with some not included. Altogether 90,000 to 120,000 clones are present, roughly 82% being singletons, with the ten largest covering 1.2%. Sequenced sample: PBMCs. The origin of the receptors is a woman aged 18-29 years in good health and CMV-seronegative.

The chain is built from TRBV5-1 and TRBJ2-5; no clear D gene. The CDR3 length is 13 residues. The V end was cut by 0 bases, the J end by 4 bases, with 7 bases between. CDR1 SGHRS and CDR2 YFSETQ come from the germline V gene. CDR3 loop: CASSLGPGETQYF. CDR3 DNA sequence: TGCGCCAGCAGCTTGGGCCCAGGAGAGACCCAGTACTTC.

This rearrangement joins TRBV9 to TRBJ1-2; D may be TRBD1 (6 bases). The CDR3 has 14 residues. Germline V gene lookup returns CDR1 SGDLS and CDR2 YYNGEE. V was cut by 0 bases and J by 8 bases, with 14 bases left in between. CDR3 bases: TGTGCCAGCAGCGTAGGGGTACAGGGCGAAGGCTACACCTTC. Its protein product is CASSVGVQGEGYTF.

The J gene is TRBJ1-1, the V gene TRBV2; TRBD1 might be the D (5 bases). V was cut by 4 bases and J by 1 base, with 7 bases left in between. The CDR3 spans 13 residues. Germline CDR1 is SNHLY and CDR2 is FYNNEI. The CDR3 reads CASSGRANTEAFF. The CDR3 nucleotides are TGTGCCAGCAGTGGCAGGGCGAACACTGAAGCTTTCTTT.

The chain couples TRBV4-3 to TRBJ2-6, with 7 bases that match TRBD2. The germline gives CDR1 LGHNA, CDR2 YSLEER. CDR3 length: 18 amino acids. V lost 5 bases and J lost 2; bases outside the gene matches: 12. The CDR3 DNA is TGCGCCAGCAGCGCTAGCGGAACAGAGTTCCCTGGGGCCAACGTCCTGACTTTC. Amino acids: CASSASGTEFPGANVLTF.

The J gene is TRBJ2-3, the V gene TRBV10-3; 10 nucleotides match TRBD2. V shed 3 bases and J 4 bases; nucleotides not matched to a gene: 10. This CDR3 has 17 residues. Per the germline V gene, CDR1 is ENHRY and CDR2 is SYGVKD. CDR3 sequence reads: CAISDDLGTSDSDTQYF. The CDR3 DNA is TGTGCCATCAGTGACGATTTGGGGACTAGCGATTCAGATACGCAGTATTTT.

CDR3 sequence (DNA): TGTGCCAGCAGTTTCACGGGGGTCTCCTACGAGCAGTACTTC. Residues: CASSFTGVSYEQYF. The V gene is TRBV28, the J gene TRBJ2-7; D is perhaps TRBD2 (6 bases). V was clipped by 3 bases and J by 0 bases, with 9 bases between them. The CDR3 spans 14 residues. Germline V gene data show CDR1 as MDHEN and CDR2 as SYDVKM.

The chain is built from TRBV6-4 and TRBJ1-2; 9 positions agree with TRBD1. Trimming removed 6 bases from V and 6 bases from J; junction bases left unmatched: 11. The CDR3 has 15 residues. Germline V lookup: CDR1 MRHNA, CDR2 SNTAGT. Here the CDR3 DNA reads TGTGCCAGCAGCCTGAACTCCGGACAGGGGAATGGCTACACCTTC. Translated: CASSLNSGQGNGYTF.

This clone was seen a few times. V gene TRBV6-5 combines with J gene TRBJ1-1; 8 positions agree with TRBD1. V dropped 5 bases and J dropped 8; count of bases not matched to a gene: 4. The CDR3 contains 12 residues. Germline-derived CDR1 and CDR2 are MNHEY and SVGAGI. The CDR3: CASSVWTGEAFF. The CDR3 coding sequence is TGTGCCAGCAGTGTTTGGACAGGGGAAGCTTTCTTT.

This chain links TRBV30 with TRBJ2-5; weak D call: TRBD2 (5 bases). Germline V gene data show CDR1 as GTSNPN and CDR2 as SVGIG (reference sequence). The germline V and J ends were trimmed by 5 bases and 2 bases, with 15 bases remaining between them. The CDR3 has 14 amino acids. CDR3 sequence (DNA): TGTGCCTGGGACGAATACTCGGGGCAAGAGACCCAGTACTTC. The encoded protein is CAWDEYSGQETQYF.

The chain has TRBV28 and TRBJ2-7; 9 nucleotides line up with TRBD2. The V segment lost 8 bases and the J segment 2 bases; nucleotides outside the gene matches: 7. Germline V gene lookup returns CDR1 MDHEN and CDR2 SYDVKM. The CDR3 length is 14 residues. The CDR3 loop reads CASAGGGATYEQYF. CDR3 DNA: TGTGCCAGCGCGGGGGGGGGCGCTACCTACGAGCAGTACTTC. Full variable domain (missing parts from reference TRBV28 and TRBJ2-7): DVKVTQSSRYLVKRTGEKVFLECVQDMDHENMFWYRQDPGLGLRLIYFSYDVKMKEKGDIPEGYSVSREKKERFSLILESASTNQTSMYLCASAGGGATYEQYFGPGTRLTVT.

Concerning this clone: A read error may account for a junction end that differs from germline. V and J are TRBV7-9 and TRBJ1-6; no reliable D call. The CDR3 spans 16 residues. Per the germline V gene, CDR1 is SEHNR and CDR2 is FQNEAQ (reference sequence). The CDR3 DNA reads as TGTTCCAGCAGCCGGCTGGGGAGCTCCTATAATTCACCCCTCCACTTT. It yields the protein CSSSRLGSSYNSPLHF.

This chain links TRBV28 with TRBJ2-7, with 7 positions matching TRBD1. J was trimmed by 0 bases and V by 4 bases; bases with no gene match: 3. CDR3 length: 14 residues. In germline, CDR1 is MDHEN, CDR2 SYDVKM. The DNA of the CDR3 is TGTGCCAGCAGTTCAGACAGGGTCTCCTACGAGCAGTACTTC. Its translation is CASSSDRVSYEQYF.

This clone came up a few times. The V and J genes are TRBV6-6 and TRBJ2-3; 8 positions agree with TRBD2. Germline V gene lookup returns CDR1 MNHNY and CDR2 SVGAGI (reference sequence). The CDR3 is made up of 16 amino acids. Trimming took 7 bases from V and 4 from J; bases not matched to a gene: 13. CDR3 protein: CASKFGTGGSADTQYF. The DNA for the CDR3 is TGTGCCAGCAAATTTGGTACGGGGGGGAGTGCAGATACGCAGTATTTT.

The DNA for the CDR3 is TGTGCCAGCAGCTATGACAGGGTTTTCGAGCAGTACTTC. Translated: CASSYDRVFEQYF. This chain connects TRBV5-6 to TRBJ2-7; 7 nucleotides align to TRBD1. Unmatched junction bases numbered 6, after V lost 3 bases and J lost 6 bases. The CDR3 length is 13 residues. From germline, CDR1 is SGHDT and CDR2 YYEEEE.

V and J are TRBV7-6 and TRBJ2-6; D is undetermined. The germline V and J ends were trimmed by 4 bases and 0 bases, with 10 bases remaining between them. CDR1 SGHVS and CDR2 FNYEAQ come from the germline V gene. The length of the CDR3 is 16 residues. Here the CDR3 reads CASSSQVVSGANVLTF. CDR3 nucleotide sequence: TGTGCCAGCAGCTCCCAGGTGGTCTCTGGGGCCAACGTCCTGACTTTC.

The J gene is TRBJ2-1, the V gene TRBV28, with a tentative D call TRBD2 (6 bases). This CDR3 spans 14 amino acids. Trimming took off 8 bases at V and 4 bases at J, with 15 bases between the two ends. Germline CDR1 MDHEN, CDR2 SYDVKM. CDR3 region: CASLGGAAYNEQFF. CDR3 sequence (DNA): TGTGCCAGCCTCGGGGGAGCGGCGTACAATGAGCAGTTCTTC. The variable domain in full, with the rest retrieved from reference TRBV28 and TRBJ2-1, is DVKVTQSSRYLVKRTGEKVFLECVQDMDHENMFWYRQDPGLGLRLIYFSYDVKMKEKGDIPEGYSVSREKKERFSLILESASTNQTSMYLCASLGGAAYNEQFFGPGTRLTVL.

The chain carries TRBV18 and TRBJ1-1, with TRBD1 identical over 10 bases. Germline V CDR1 and CDR2: KGHSH, LQKENI. The V segment lost 6 bases and the J segment 0 bases; nucleotides outside the gene matches: 10. This CDR3 is built from 17 residues. DNA for the CDR3: TGTGCCAGCTCGCCTCCGGGACAGGGGCCCATGAACACTGAAGCTTTCTTT. It specifies CASSPPGQGPMNTEAFF.

The rearrangement uses TRBV2 and TRBJ1-4; D is perhaps TRBD1 (6 bases). V lost 3 bases and J 6 bases, leaving 11 bases between the germline ends. Germline lookup yields CDR1 SNHLY and CDR2 FYNNEI. The CDR3 runs to 14 residues. As DNA, the CDR3 is TGTGCCAGCAGTGACCTCCAGGGGCATGAAAAACTGTTTTTT. Protein sequence: CASSDLQGHEKLFF.

The chain joins TRBV27 to TRBJ1-4; no definite D call. Between the trimmed V and J ends, which lost 2 bases and 10 bases, there was a span of 17 bases. CDR1 and CDR2 (germline): MNHEY, SMNVEV (reference sequence). The CDR3 contains 15 residues. This CDR3 is CASSLTREAEGKLFF. In nucleotides, the CDR3 is TGTGCCAGCAGTTTAACTAGGGAAGCAGAGGGAAAACTGTTTTTT.

The V call is TRBV29-1, the J call TRBJ1-1; weak D call: TRBD1 (5 bases). The CDR3 covers 14 residues. CDR1 is SQVTM and CDR2 is ANQGSEA in the germline V gene. V was pared by 3 bases and J by 4 bases, with 15 bases between. The CDR3 protein is CSVDLGGEGTEAFF. DNA of the CDR3: TGCAGCGTTGATTTGGGAGGGGAGGGCACTGAAGCTTTCTTT.

The genes are TRBV27 and TRBJ2-3; 10 nucleotides align to TRBD2. V lost 6 bases, J lost 1 base, and 7 bases stayed unmatched. The V gene's germline CDR1 is MNHEY and CDR2 SMNVEV (reference sequence). CDR3 size: 16 residues. Here the CDR3 reads CASRRTGTSGTDTQYF. Here the CDR3 DNA reads TGTGCCAGCAGGCGGACCGGGACTAGCGGCACAGATACGCAGTATTTT.

Regarding this clone: Different DNA sequences within this sample yield the same CDR3. The CDR3 region has the DNA TGTGCCAGCAGTTTATTTGGCGGGACCTACAATGAGCAGTTCTTC. Its protein product is CASSLFGGTYNEQFF. The rearrangement joins TRBV27 to TRBJ2-1, with D possibly being TRBD2 (6 bases). Per germline, CDR1 MNHEY and CDR2 SMNVEV (reference sequence). The CDR3 is 15 residues long. The V gene lost 1 base and the J gene lost 2 bases, with 9 bases spanning the gap.

The chain combines TRBV6-6 with TRBJ1-2; TRBD1 aligns across 12 bases. This CDR3 spans 12 amino acids. Unmatched junction bases numbered 4, after V lost 7 bases and J lost 10 bases. Germline CDR1 MNHNY, CDR2 SVGAGI (reference sequence). CDR3 bases: TGTGCCAGCAAACCGGGACAGGGGGCCTACACCTTC. It translates to CASKPGQGAYTF.

The rearrangement uses TRBV2 and TRBJ2-2, with 10 nucleotides matching TRBD2. The ends lost 2 bases at V and 4 bases at J; junction bases unmatched: 10. Germline V gene lookup returns CDR1 SNHLY and CDR2 FYNNEI. This CDR3 contains 18 residues. CDR3 protein: CASSEYPAGGPRTGELFF. In DNA, the CDR3 is TGTGCCAGCAGTGAATACCCAGCGGGGGGGCCTCGCACCGGGGAGCTGTTTTTT.

The chain has TRBV5-4 and TRBJ2-2; 7 bases align to TRBD1. With V trimmed by 1 base and J by 8 bases, 5 bases remained unmatched. Germline V CDR1 and CDR2: SGHNT, YYREEE (reference sequence). The CDR3 has 14 amino acids. The CDR3 protein is CASSLPGGGGELFF. DNA of the CDR3: TGTGCCAGCAGCTTGCCAGGGGGTGGTGGGGAGCTGTTTTTT.

The rearrangement links TRBV7-2 to TRBJ2-5, with 8 bases identical to TRBD1. The CDR3 loop spans 16 amino acids. V lost 5 bases to trimming and J lost 2 bases; unmatched junction nucleotides: 10. Germline-derived CDR1 and CDR2 are SGHTA and FQGNSA. The CDR3 region is CASSRPGTGEQETQYF. Written as DNA, the CDR3 is TGTGCCAGCAGCCGTCCCGGGACAGGCGAACAAGAGACCCAGTACTTC. The full variable domain, in which reference TRBV7-2 and TRBJ2-5 provide the parts outside the CDR3, is GAGVSQSPSNKVTEKGKDVELRCDPISGHTALYWYRQSLGQGLEFLIYFQGNSAPDKSGLPSDRFSAERTGGSVSTLTIQRTQQEDSAVYLCASSRPGTGEQETQYFGPGTRLLVL.